This note documents a single TCR beta chain sequence. This specimen belongs to a study of T cell responses to AZD1222 COVID-19 vaccine. Assay: immunoSEQ multiplex PCR; the TCRdb copy retains only in-frame clones and omits some. The sample consists of 120,000 to 150,000 clones, 80% to 95% of them appearing once. The junction had 13 bases not matched to a gene; V was cut back by 5 bases and J by 8 bases. Germline CDR1 reads SGHNT; CDR2 reads YENEEA. The CDR3 length is 16 residues. This TCR derives from an adult who received the AZD1222 COVID-19 vaccine. This chain joins TRBV11-3 and TRBJ1-4; the match to TRBD1 covers 8 bases. The sequenced sample was peripheral blood, obtained 28 days after the second AZD1222 dose. In DNA form, the CDR3 reads TGTGCCAGCAGCCAACCCTCCAGGGGGCTAGGCGAAAAACTGTTTTTT. Its translation: CASSQPSRGLGEKLFF. Combining the CDR3 with reference TRBV11-3 and TRBJ1-4 gives the whole variable domain EAGVVQSPRYKIIEKKQPVAFWCNPISGHNTLYWYLQNLGQGPELLIRYENEEAVDDSQLPKDRFSAERLKGVDSTLKIQPAELGDSAVYLCASSQPSRGLGEKLFFGSGTQLSVL.